This passage covers 19 T cell receptor beta chains from one sample sequenced in a study of T-cell memory formation after mild COVID-19. TCRdb re-derived calls from the 5' RACE reads in MiXCR, one entry per CDR3 protein. Of about 310,000 distinct CDR3 sequences in the sample, roughly 15% were seen once. The material sequenced was PBMCs or a T cell subset sorted from them (not recorded which). The receptor set was obtained from a man aged 18 to 29 who had mild COVID-19 (a few samples of this study predate the infection). Cell type and time point are not known.

This clonotype has more than one count but fewer than ten. This chain uses TRBV29-1 with TRBJ2-3; 7 bases agree with TRBD2. The CDR3 has 16 residues. In germline, CDR1 is SQVTM, CDR2 ANQGSEA. The trim removed 4 bases at V and 0 bases at J, leaving 10 bases unmatched. The CDR3 coding sequence is TGCAGCGTTGTATCAGGGACTACCGATAGCACAGATACGCAGTATTTT. Protein: CSVVSGTTDSTDTQYF.

The V and J genes are TRBV25-1 and TRBJ1-4; no definite D call. The CDR3 consists of 12 residues. Trimming removed 4 bases from V and 8 bases from J, with 8 bases in between. Germline V gives CDR1 MGHDK, CDR2 SYGVNS. CDR3 residues: CASSATEEKLFF. DNA for the CDR3: TGTGCCAGCAGTGCGACGGAAGAAAAACTGTTTTTT.

The chain is built from TRBV7-2 and TRBJ2-3; TRBD2 matches 10 bases. The CDR3 runs to 16 residues. The J segment lost 1 base and the V segment lost 5 bases, leaving 6 bases of the junction unmatched. From germline, CDR1 is SGHTA and CDR2 FQGNSA. The CDR3 DNA sequence: TGTGCCAGCAGCCGAAACAGCGGGGGGGGCACAGATACGCAGTATTTT. Amino acid sequence: CASSRNSGGGTDTQYF. The full variable domain, its missing parts supplied by reference TRBV7-2 and TRBJ2-3, is GAGVSQSPSNKVTEKGKDVELRCDPISGHTALYWYRQSLGQGLEFLIYFQGNSAPDKSGLPSDRFSAERTGGSVSTLTIQRTQQEDSAVYLCASSRNSGGGTDTQYFGPGTRLTVL.

The chain employs TRBV12-5 and TRBJ2-1; the D is unclear. Deletions cut 7 bases from V and 10 bases from J, with 17 bases between. The germline V gene encodes CDR1 LGHNT and CDR2 FRNRAP. This CDR3 is built from 13 residues. The CDR3 DNA is TGTGCTAGTGCCCTTCCCAGCCAAGGCGAGCAGTTCTTC. It is translated as CASALPSQGEQFF.

This clonotype was seen more than once but under ten times. The J gene is TRBJ2-1, the V gene TRBV9; TRBD2 agrees at 7 bases. The CDR3 spans 15 residues. With 4 bases clipped from V and 0 bases from J, the junction kept 4 bases outside the gene matches. CDR1 is SGDLS, CDR2 YYNGEE, per germline. The CDR3 spells CASSPQRGSYNEQFF. The DNA of the CDR3 is TGTGCCAGCAGCCCTCAGCGGGGCTCCTACAATGAGCAGTTCTTC.

The chain recombines TRBV15 with TRBJ2-7; tentatively, D is TRBD2 (5 bases). This CDR3 has 15 residues. Looked up from germline, CDR1 is LNHNV and CDR2 is YYDKDF (reference sequence). Between the trimmed V and J ends, which lost 4 bases and 7 bases, there was a span of 20 bases. CDR3 residues: CATSKGRGRSGEQYV. CDR3 DNA: TGTGCCACCAGCAAAGGACGGGGTCGTTCGGGAGAGCAGTACGTC.

V is TRBV15 and J is TRBJ1-1; the D is unclear. The germline CDR1 and CDR2 sequences are LNHNV and YYDKDF (reference sequence). V lost 5 bases to trimming and J lost 1 base, with 14 bases between them. The CDR3 has 15 amino acids. CDR3 coding DNA: TGTGCCACCAGCCCAAGGGCATCTCGGAACACTGAAGCTTTCTTT. Translation gives CATSPRASRNTEAFF.

This clonotype was seen many times. V is TRBV5-1 and J is TRBJ2-5, with D perhaps TRBD2 (5 bases). This CDR3 is 14 amino acids long. CDR1 and CDR2 (germline): SGHRS, YFSETQ. The ends were cut back, 4 bases at V and 3 bases at J, with 13 bases in the middle. The CDR3 bases are TGCGCCAGCAGCGTCGAGGGTCGGAAAGAGACCCAGTACTTC. This sequence encodes CASSVEGRKETQYF.

The chain employs TRBV20-1 and TRBJ2-7; D could derive from TRBD1 or TRBD2 (5 bases each). The germline V and J ends were trimmed by 5 bases and 0 bases, with 11 bases remaining between them. Germline assignment: CDR1 DFQATT and CDR2 SNEGSKA (reference sequence). The CDR3 sequence is 13 residues long. The CDR3 is CSAEGRYSYEQYV. The CDR3 DNA sequence: TGCAGTGCTGAGGGACGGTACTCCTACGAGCAGTACGTC.

The rearrangement uses TRBV7-9 and TRBJ2-5, with no clear D. V shed 5 bases and J shed 0 bases, with 13 bases lying between them. CDR3 length: 15 residues. CDR1 is SEHNR, CDR2 FQNEAQ, per germline (reference sequence). The CDR3 region has the DNA TGTGCCAGCAGCCCCCGTGGGCTAAACCAAGAGACCCAGTACTTC. This encodes CASSPRGLNQETQYF.

The CDR3 bases are TGTGCCAGCAGTTTGTCCAGGGCCACCTACGAGCAGTACTTC. As protein: CASSLSRATYEQYF. The rearrangement joins TRBV12-3 or TRBV12-4 to TRBJ2-7; D is possibly TRBD1 (5 bases). V was pared by 3 bases and J by 2 bases, with 11 bases between. This CDR3 comprises 14 residues.

This clonotype was seen repeatedly, ten times or more. This chain connects TRBV10-3 to TRBJ2-7; TRBD1 might be the D (6 bases). V lost 10 bases to trimming and J lost 5 bases, with 15 bases between them. CDR1 is ENHRY, CDR2 SYGVKD, per germline. This CDR3 has 12 residues. CDR3 residues: CATRPRTDEQYF. The CDR3 bases are TGTGCCACGAGACCGAGGACAGACGAGCAGTACTTC.

The rearrangement joins TRBV20-1 to TRBJ2-5, with 7 bases fitting TRBD2. J gave up 5 bases and V 6 bases, and 21 bases lay outside the gene matches. CDR1 DFQATT and CDR2 SNEGSKA come from the germline V gene (reference sequence). The length of the CDR3 is 17 residues. The CDR3 DNA sequence: TGCAGTGCCAGACATGTTGGGGGGGAGGGATATACCGAGACCCAGTACTTC. Its translation is CSARHVGGEGYTETQYF.

Points on this clonotype: Likely a read error: the CDR3 ends without its conserved phenylalanine or tryptophan. DNA for the CDR3: TGCGCCAGCAGCCACCAGGGGGATTACAATGAGCAGTTCTTA. Protein sequence: CASSHQGDYNEQFL. The rearrangement links TRBV4-1 to TRBJ2-1, with 7 positions matching TRBD1. CDR1 MGHRA and CDR2 YSYEKL come from the germline V gene. J was trimmed by 4 bases and V by 3 bases; bases with no gene match: 3. CDR3 size: 14 residues.

This clonotype has more than one count but fewer than ten. V usage is TRBV9 and J usage is TRBJ2-5, with D unresolved. V was cut by 3 bases and J by 7 bases, with 7 bases left in between. The CDR3 has 11 residues. The germline V gene encodes CDR1 SGDLS and CDR2 YYNGEE. The CDR3 region is CASSATGTQYF. The CDR3 DNA follows: TGTGCCAGCAGCGCTACGGGGACCCAGTACTTC. Full variable domain (rest looked up from reference TRBV9 and TRBJ2-5): DSGVTQTPKHLITATGQRVTLRCSPRSGDLSVYWYQQSLDQGLQFLIQYYNGEERAKGNILERFSAQQFPDLHSELNLSSLELGDSALYFCASSATGTQYFGPGTRLLVL.

This clonotype has at least ten counts. The rearrangement links TRBV12-3 or TRBV12-4 to TRBJ2-3; possible D gene TRBD2, 5 bases. V dropped 6 bases and J dropped 2 bases, with 12 bases sitting between them. This CDR3 has 14 residues. The chain's CDR3 is CASSRGRYTDTQYF. In DNA, the CDR3 is TGTGCCAGCAGCCGCGGGCGCTACACAGATACGCAGTATTTT.

This clonotype showed up just a few times. The chain links TRBV19 to TRBJ2-1; D unclear. The CDR3 runs to 14 residues. Germline lookup yields CDR1 LNHDA and CDR2 SQIVND (reference sequence). Trimming removed 5 bases at V and 1 base at J, with 9 bases between. The DNA for the CDR3 is TGTGCCAGTAGTCGAGCGTCGTCCTACAATGAGCAGTTCTTC. Its protein product is CASSRASSYNEQFF.

The gene calls are TRBV4-1 and TRBJ2-1; D unresolved. V was shortened by 1 base and J by 7 bases, with 20 bases between the two germline ends. Germline CDR1 is MGHRA and CDR2 is YSYEKL. The CDR3 is 17 residues long. CDR3 region: CASSQVSEVFGANEQFF. CDR3 DNA: TGCGCCAGCAGCCAAGTGTCGGAAGTCTTCGGTGCGAATGAGCAGTTCTTC.

There are many counts of this clonotype. The CDR3 sequence: CASSPQSGHDGYTF. The CDR3, as DNA: TGTGCCAGCAGTCCCCAATCGGGGCACGATGGCTACACCTTC. The chain uses TRBV12-3 or TRBV12-4 and TRBJ1-2; the D gene is possibly TRBD1 (5 bases). Trimming cost V 5 bases and J 6 bases, with 16 bases left between them. This CDR3 has 14 amino acids.